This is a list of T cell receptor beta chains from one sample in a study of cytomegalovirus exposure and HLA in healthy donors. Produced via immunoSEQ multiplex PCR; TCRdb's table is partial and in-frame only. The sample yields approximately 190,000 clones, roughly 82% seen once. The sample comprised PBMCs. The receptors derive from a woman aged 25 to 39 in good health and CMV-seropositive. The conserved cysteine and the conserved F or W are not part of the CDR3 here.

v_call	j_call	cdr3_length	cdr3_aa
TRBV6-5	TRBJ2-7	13	ASSSPSSGRGEQY
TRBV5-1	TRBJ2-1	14	ASSPQGTGTYNEQF
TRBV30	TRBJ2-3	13	AWSVLDGRIDTQY
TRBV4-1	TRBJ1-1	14	ASSQDWGYGGTEAF
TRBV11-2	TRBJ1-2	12	ASRARVGDYGYT
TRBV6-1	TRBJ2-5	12	ASSEGGEVGTQY
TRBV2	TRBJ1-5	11	ASSSLGGQPQH
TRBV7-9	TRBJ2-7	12	ASSLGQGKYEQY
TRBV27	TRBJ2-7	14	ASSLPPDRGRYEQY
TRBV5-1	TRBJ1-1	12	ASNPGTLNTEAF
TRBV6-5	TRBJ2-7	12	ASSYSGTAYEQY
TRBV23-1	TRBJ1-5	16	ASSQSQSDRPADQPQH
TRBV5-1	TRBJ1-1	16	ASSLWPSGQSMNTEAF
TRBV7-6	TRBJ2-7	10	ASSLAMRNTS
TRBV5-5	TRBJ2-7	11	ASSSGQSIEQY
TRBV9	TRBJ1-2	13	ASNPVVGLSSGYT
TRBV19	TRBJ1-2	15	ASTRAGPVGGDYGYT
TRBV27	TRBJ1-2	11	ASSLKGGDGYT
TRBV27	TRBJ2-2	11	ASSLLGRGELF
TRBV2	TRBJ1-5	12	ASSSDRNSQPQH
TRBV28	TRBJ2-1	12	ASDDGGSYNEQF
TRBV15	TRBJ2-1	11	ATSRDLNTFGL
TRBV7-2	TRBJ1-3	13	ASSLGRDRGNTIY
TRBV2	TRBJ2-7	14	ASSGGLAGVSYEQY
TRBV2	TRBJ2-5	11	ASRTGAGETQY
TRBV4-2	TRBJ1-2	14	ASSPRRDRGLHGYT
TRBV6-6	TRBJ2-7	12	ASTPAGQGYEQY
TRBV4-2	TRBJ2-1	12	ASSQGGAGTRQF
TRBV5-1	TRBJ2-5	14	ASFNPGLAGQETQY
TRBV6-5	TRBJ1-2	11	ASSYSKAGGYT
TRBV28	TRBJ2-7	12	ASQGGEGVWEQY
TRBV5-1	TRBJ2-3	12	ASSRGLAADTQY
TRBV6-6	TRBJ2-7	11	ASTDRGSYEQY
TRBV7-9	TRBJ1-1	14	ASSWTLRHGNTEAF
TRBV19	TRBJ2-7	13	ASSVTSGRPHEQY
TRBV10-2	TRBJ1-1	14	ASSEISGGARAEAF